Sequencing of this T cell receptor (beta chain) was carried out in a study of OX40 agonist ivuxolimab in advanced cancers. Overall study context: Past anti-PD-1, anti-PD-L1 or anti-CTLA-4 therapy was accepted, and 30% to 45% had received some. Three patients, one with hepatocellular carcinoma and two with cutaneous melanoma, achieved partial responses.

V was clipped by 1 base and J by 2 bases, with 8 bases between them. CDR3 size: 13 residues. Germline V lookup: CDR1 GTSNPN, CDR2 SVGIG (reference sequence). The protocol was immunoSEQ multiplex PCR, while the TCRdb copy is restricted to in-frame clones and leaves out a portion. The sample lists approximately 98,000 clones; less than 85% were seen once. The sample here was CD4+ or CD8+ T cells sorted from blood, taken in a trial of the OX40 agonist ivuxolimab. V and J are TRBV30 and TRBJ1-1; no reliable D call. This TCR was recovered from an adult with an advanced solid tumor such as melanoma, head and neck, liver or kidney cancer. CDR3 nucleotides: TGTGCCTGGAGTGAAAGGCTCAACACTGAAGCTTTCTTT. Translation gives CAWSERLNTEAFF.